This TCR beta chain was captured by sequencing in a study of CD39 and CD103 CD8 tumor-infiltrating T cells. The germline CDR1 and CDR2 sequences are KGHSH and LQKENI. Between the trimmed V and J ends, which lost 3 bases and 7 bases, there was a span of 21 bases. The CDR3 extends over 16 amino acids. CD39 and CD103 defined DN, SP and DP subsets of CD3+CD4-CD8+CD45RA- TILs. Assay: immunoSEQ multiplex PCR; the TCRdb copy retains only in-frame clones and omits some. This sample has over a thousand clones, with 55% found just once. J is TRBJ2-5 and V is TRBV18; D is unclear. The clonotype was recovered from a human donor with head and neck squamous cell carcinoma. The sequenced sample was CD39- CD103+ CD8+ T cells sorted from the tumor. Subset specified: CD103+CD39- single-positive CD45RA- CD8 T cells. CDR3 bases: TGTGCCAGCTCACCGGGTGCGCCCGGGCCTGTTGGGACCCAGTACTTC. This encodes CASSPGAPGPVGTQYF. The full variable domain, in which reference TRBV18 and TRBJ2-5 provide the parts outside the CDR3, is NAGVMQNPRHLVRRRGQEARLRCSPMKGHSHVYWYRQLPEEGLKFMVYLQKENIIDESGMPKERFSAEFPKEGPSILRIQQVVRGDSAAYFCASSPGAPGPVGTQYFGPGTRLLVL.